Presented here are 27 T cell receptor beta chains from one specimen sequenced in a study of blood T cell repertoires in COVID-19. Produced via immunoSEQ multiplex PCR; TCRdb's table is partial and in-frame only. The repertoire holds about 94,000 clones, about 80% seen once, with around 20% in the top ten. Material for sequencing was peripheral blood. These receptors originate from a human donor in a cohort sampled during active COVID-19.

The chain carries TRBV6-6 and TRBJ2-7; TRBD2 matches 7 bases. Per the germline V gene, CDR1 is MNHNY and CDR2 is SVGAGI (reference sequence). The J segment lost 4 bases and the V segment lost 2 bases, leaving 5 bases of the junction unmatched. This CDR3 has 14 amino acids. Here the CDR3 DNA reads TGTGCCAGCAGTTACAGGGACTACCGGTACGAGCAGTACTTC. This encodes CASSYRDYRYEQYF.

The chain recombines TRBV28 with TRBJ2-7; 9 bases are shared with TRBD1. The ends lost 7 bases at V and 3 bases at J; junction bases unmatched: 10. Per the germline V gene, CDR1 is MDHEN and CDR2 is SYDVKM. The CDR3 is made up of 15 amino acids. The CDR3 region has the DNA TGTGCCAGCACAGGCGGGGGACAGGGATACTACGAGCAGTACTTC. It translates to CASTGGGQGYYEQYF.

This clone was seen more than once but under ten times. V gene TRBV10-3 combines with J gene TRBJ1-3; possible D gene TRBD1, 6 bases. Germline V gene sequence: CDR1 ENHRY, CDR2 SYGVKD. Trimming removed 3 bases from V and 1 base from J, with 10 bases in between. The CDR3 has 15 residues. The CDR3 loop reads CAISDGQLSGNTIYF. For the CDR3, the DNA is TGTGCCATCAGTGATGGACAGCTTTCTGGAAACACCATATATTTT.

This clone was observed a few times. This chain connects TRBV5-1 to TRBJ2-7; TRBD1 aligns across 11 bases. V shed 4 bases and J 7 bases; nucleotides not matched to a gene: 4. Germline CDR1 is SGHRS and CDR2 is YFSETQ. The length of the CDR3 is 13 residues. CDR3 region: CASSPDRGREQYF. The CDR3 DNA follows: TGCGCCAGCAGCCCGGACAGGGGGCGGGAGCAGTACTTC.

The chain combines TRBV5-5 with TRBJ1-5; tentative D call: TRBD1 (5 bases). V lost 4 bases and J 5 bases, leaving 13 bases between the germline ends. This CDR3 is built from 14 residues. Germline lookup yields CDR1 SGHKS and CDR2 YYEKEE (reference sequence). The CDR3 is CASSENRNYQPQHF. DNA for the CDR3: TGTGCCAGCAGCGAGAACAGGAACTATCAGCCCCAGCATTTT.

This chain connects TRBV6-5 to TRBJ2-7, with 8 bases aligning to TRBD2. CDR3 length: 15 residues. Per germline, CDR1 MNHEY and CDR2 SVGAGI. V gave up 7 bases and J gave up 2 bases; unmatched junction bases: 10. The CDR3 DNA follows: TGTGCCAGCAATGCCCCCGGGACTAGTGCCTACGAGCAGTACTTC. This gives the protein CASNAPGTSAYEQYF.

The gene calls are TRBV3-1 (or the pseudogene TRBV3-2) and TRBJ1-6; the match to TRBD1 covers 7 bases. Germline assignment: CDR1 LGHDT and CDR2 YNNKEL (reference sequence). V lost 5 bases and J lost 10; bases outside the gene matches: 14. The length of the CDR3 is 16 residues. This CDR3 is CASSARTGRFGSPLHF. The CDR3 DNA reads as TGTGCCAGCAGCGCTCGGACAGGCCGTTTTGGATCACCCCTCCACTTT.

This chain joins TRBV19 and TRBJ2-7; 7 positions agree with TRBD2. The CDR3 covers 15 residues. Unmatched junction bases numbered 5, after V lost 2 bases and J lost 1 base. CDR1 and CDR2 (germline): LNHDA, SQIVND (reference sequence). CDR3 nucleotides: TGTGCCAGTAGTATACGGCTAGCGGAGTCCTACGAGCAGTACTTC. Amino acids: CASSIRLAESYEQYF.

This rearrangement joins TRBV6-6 to TRBJ2-7; 12 nucleotides align to TRBD1. CDR3 length: 15 residues. Trimming took 5 bases from V and 5 from J; bases not matched to a gene: 7. The germline CDR1 and CDR2 sequences are MNHNY and SVGAGI (reference sequence). The CDR3 region is CASSTTGTGGDEQYF. The CDR3 DNA reads as TGTGCCAGCAGTACAACCGGGACAGGGGGCGACGAGCAGTACTTC.

V is TRBV28 and J is TRBJ1-5, with TRBD1 as a possible D gene (5 bases). V was trimmed by 5 bases and J by 0 bases, leaving 17 bases between them. CDR1 is MDHEN and CDR2 is SYDVKM in the germline V gene. CDR3 length: 17 amino acids. The CDR3 bases are TGTGCCAGCAGTAACAGGAGAACCCTATATAGCAATCAGCCCCAGCATTTT. Protein sequence: CASSNRRTLYSNQPQHF. Together with reference TRBV28 and TRBJ1-5, the CDR3 gives the full variable domain: DVKVTQSSRYLVKRTGEKVFLECVQDMDHENMFWYRQDPGLGLRLIYFSYDVKMKEKGDIPEGYSVSREKKERFSLILESASTNQTSMYLCASSNRRTLYSNQPQHFGDGTRLSIL.

The chain couples TRBV25-1 to TRBJ2-7; D call uncertain. Trimming took 1 base from V and 4 from J, leaving 2 bases between them. This CDR3 spans 11 amino acids. CDR1 and CDR2 from the germline V gene are MGHDK and SYGVNS. CDR3 in DNA: TGTGCCAGCAGTGAATCGTACGAGCAGTACTTC. Its protein product is CASSESYEQYF.

The rearrangement uses TRBV19 and TRBJ2-7; D might be TRBD2 (5 bases). The germline gives CDR1 LNHDA, CDR2 SQIVND (reference sequence). The germline V and J ends were trimmed by 4 bases and 4 bases, with 14 bases remaining between them. This CDR3 is 14 amino acids long. Written as DNA, the CDR3 is TGTGCCAGTAGTAACCTGCGGGCGCCGTACGAGCAGTACTTC. Translating it yields CASSNLRAPYEQYF. Full variable domain (outside the CDR3, taken from reference TRBV19 and TRBJ2-7): DGGITQSPKYLFRKEGQNVTLSCEQNLNHDAMYWYRQDPGQGLRLIYYSQIVNDFQKGDIAEGYSVSREKKESFPLTVTSAQKNPTAFYLCASSNLRAPYEQYFGPGTRLTVT.

The rearrangement uses TRBV28 and TRBJ1-1; 9 bases align to TRBD1. V was pared by 5 bases and J by 8 bases, with 9 bases of the junction left unmatched. Germline CDR1 reads MDHEN; CDR2 reads SYDVKM. CDR3 length: 14 amino acids. CDR3 in DNA: TGTGCCAGCAGTCCCGAAGCTACAGGGGGCGAAGCTTTCTTT. Its translation is CASSPEATGGEAFF. The full variable domain, in which reference TRBV28 and TRBJ1-1 provide the parts outside the CDR3, is DVKVTQSSRYLVKRTGEKVFLECVQDMDHENMFWYRQDPGLGLRLIYFSYDVKMKEKGDIPEGYSVSREKKERFSLILESASTNQTSMYLCASSPEATGGEAFFGQGTRLTVV.

The chain carries TRBV7-3 and TRBJ2-3; 9 bases are a match to TRBD2. The junction had 6 bases not matched to a gene; V was cut back by 4 bases and J by 1 base. The CDR3 has 16 amino acids. The germline gives CDR1 SGHTA, CDR2 FQGTGA. The CDR3 DNA reads as TGTGCCAGCAGCTCGGATCGACTAGCGGGCACAGATACGCAGTATTTT. It encodes CASSSDRLAGTDTQYF.

The chain links TRBV5-4 to TRBJ2-5; 7 bases align to TRBD1. CDR3 size: 13 residues. Germline V gives CDR1 SGHNT, CDR2 YYREEE (reference sequence). J lost 4 bases, V lost 0 bases, and 0 bases had no gene match. The CDR3: CASSLDRGETQYF. In DNA form, the CDR3 reads TGTGCCAGCAGCTTGGACAGGGGAGAGACCCAGTACTTC.

The genes are TRBV27 and TRBJ2-7, with D maybe TRBD1 (6 bases). This CDR3 spans 13 amino acids. V was cut by 2 bases and J by 4 bases, with 9 bases left in between. Per germline, CDR1 MNHEY and CDR2 SMNVEV (reference sequence). The DNA of the CDR3 is TGTGCCAGCAGTTTAAGGCAGGGGTACGAGCAGTACTTC. It yields the protein CASSLRQGYEQYF.

V is TRBV20-1 and J is TRBJ1-1; no reliable D call. Trimming removed 6 bases at V and 4 bases at J, with 9 bases between. Per the germline V gene, CDR1 is DFQATT and CDR2 is SNEGSKA (reference sequence). The CDR3 loop spans 11 amino acids. The CDR3 reads CSARKGTEAFF. The CDR3 nucleotides are TGCAGTGCCAGGAAAGGCACTGAAGCTTTCTTT.

This clone was picked up one time. The chain employs TRBV28 and TRBJ1-5, with D hard to call. Trimming pared 6 bases from V and 7 bases from J, leaving 13 bases between. This CDR3 has 13 amino acids. Germline V gives CDR1 MDHEN, CDR2 SYDVKM. In DNA, the CDR3 is TGTGCCAGCAGCCCCCAGGCACTCCAGCCCCAGCATTTT. The encoded protein is CASSPQALQPQHF. The full variable domain, completed using reference TRBV28 and TRBJ1-5, is DVKVTQSSRYLVKRTGEKVFLECVQDMDHENMFWYRQDPGLGLRLIYFSYDVKMKEKGDIPEGYSVSREKKERFSLILESASTNQTSMYLCASSPQALQPQHFGDGTRLSIL.

The genes are TRBV6-5 and TRBJ2-7; D might be TRBD2 (6 bases). Trimming stripped 10 bases from V and 7 bases from J, with 23 bases between. The CDR3 has 14 amino acids. The germline gives CDR1 MNHEY, CDR2 SVGAGI. The CDR3 nucleotides are TGTGCCACCGGACTCGGGACTGTCGGGCGGGAGCAGTACTTC. Residues: CATGLGTVGREQYF.

The chain recombines TRBV20-1 with TRBJ1-3, with unresolved D. Looked up from germline, CDR1 is DFQATT and CDR2 is SNEGSKA (reference sequence). The CDR3 loop spans 11 amino acids. Between the trimmed V and J ends, which lost 6 bases and 4 bases, there was a span of 7 bases. CDR3 sequence reads: CSAPLGNTIYF. Written as DNA, the CDR3 is TGCAGTGCCCCACTAGGAAACACCATATATTTT.

The rearrangement joins TRBV12-3 or TRBV12-4 to TRBJ2-3, with a possible D match to TRBD2 (5 bases). The V end was cut by 3 bases, the J end by 6 bases, with 7 bases between. This CDR3 has 12 residues. CDR3: CASSFTSDTQYF. The CDR3 DNA reads TGTGCCAGCAGTTTTACTAGTGATACGCAGTATTTT.

This clone appeared a few times. J is TRBJ1-6 and V is TRBV18, with D unclear. V was shortened by 6 bases and J by 8 bases, with 14 bases between the two germline ends. This CDR3 comprises 14 residues. Germline V CDR1 and CDR2: KGHSH, LQKENI. The CDR3 protein is CASSLSGMDSPLHF. The CDR3 coding sequence is TGTGCCAGCTCCTTGTCGGGGATGGATTCACCCCTCCACTTT.

V usage is TRBV10-3 and J usage is TRBJ2-7, with D perhaps matching TRBD2 (5 bases). CDR1 and CDR2 (germline): ENHRY, SYGVKD. The CDR3 has 16 amino acids. Trimming left V 0 bases short and J 0 bases short, with 12 bases between. This CDR3 reads CAISESGGSFSYEQYF. The CDR3 DNA follows: TGTGCCATCAGTGAGTCTGGCGGGTCCTTCTCCTACGAGCAGTACTTC.

The V gene is TRBV7-9, the J gene TRBJ1-4; D is possibly TRBD1 (6 bases). The length of the CDR3 is 16 residues. Germline values: CDR1 SEHNR, CDR2 FQNEAQ (reference sequence). Trimming cost V 4 bases and J 4 bases, with 16 bases left between them. The CDR3: CASSWSGGRSNEKLFF. CDR3 bases: TGTGCCAGCAGCTGGAGCGGGGGGCGAAGTAATGAAAAACTGTTTTTT.

This clone came up once. The chain combines TRBV9 with TRBJ2-7, with D possibly matching TRBD1 (5 bases). The CDR3 is 15 amino acids. Between the trimmed V and J ends, which lost 0 bases and 0 bases, there was a span of 10 bases. Germline CDR1 is SGDLS and CDR2 is YYNGEE. CDR3: CASSVEIGASYEQYF. CDR3 DNA sequence: TGTGCCAGCAGCGTAGAAATAGGGGCCTCCTACGAGCAGTACTTC.

The V call is TRBV5-5, the J call TRBJ2-1, with a weak D call TRBD2 (6 bases). Germline loops: CDR1 SGHKS, CDR2 YYEKEE (reference sequence). The CDR3 covers 13 residues. V lost 0 bases and J lost 7, with 8 bases in between. This CDR3 reads CASSLGGTNEQFF. The DNA for the CDR3 is TGTGCCAGCAGCTTGGGGGGGACTAATGAGCAGTTCTTC.

This clone was recorded once. V and J are TRBV9 and TRBJ2-7, with D possibly TRBD2 on 5 matching bases. Trimming stripped 3 bases from V and 2 bases from J, with 12 bases between. The CDR3 is made up of 14 amino acids. Germline V gives CDR1 SGDLS, CDR2 YYNGEE. The CDR3 region has the DNA TGTGCCAGCAGCGAAACTCTAGCACCCTACGAGCAGTACTTC. Encoded protein: CASSETLAPYEQYF.